This TCR beta chain originates from a study of tumor-infiltrating lymphocytes in primary liver carcinoma. Whole-study results and caveats: There were only about 7.5-25% of top clones found in all five tumor regions. Tumor-adjacent and tumor-blood pairs displayed less overlap than did pairs of tumor regions.

Starting from approximately 470 ng of total RNA, TCR beta cDNA was produced with a primer in the constant region. Three rounds of nested multiplex PCR with slightly modified ARM-PCR produced TCR beta libraries. PCR rounds one and two used TRBV1-TRBV30 forward primers with a C-beta reverse primer for approximately 10 cycles each. TCRdb used MiXCR to reprocess the multiplex PCR reads, holding one entry per CDR3 protein. The sample has 99,000 or so distinct CDR3 sequences; approximately 68% are singletons. This clonotype was counted at least ten times. Its antigen remains unknown. Unmatched junction bases numbered 10, after V lost 6 bases and J lost 2 bases. Germline V lookup: CDR1 SGHNT, CDR2 YYREEE (reference sequence). CDR3 size: 16 residues. It was from about 19-30 mg of unsorted bulk tissue that RNA and DNA were co-extracted. There were only treatment-naive patients, all with chronic HBV infection.

Sequences were obtained from liver tumor tissue from sampling region 5. As to subset: tumor region T5, tumor centre. The receptor was isolated from a woman aged 55-69 years with primary liver carcinoma and hepatitis B virus infection. The rearrangement uses TRBV5-4 and TRBJ2-3; TRBD2 matches at 9 bases. CDR3 protein: CASTSRLAGYTDTQYF. CDR3 in DNA: TGTGCCAGCACCTCCCGCCTAGCGGGATACACAGATACGCAGTATTTT.